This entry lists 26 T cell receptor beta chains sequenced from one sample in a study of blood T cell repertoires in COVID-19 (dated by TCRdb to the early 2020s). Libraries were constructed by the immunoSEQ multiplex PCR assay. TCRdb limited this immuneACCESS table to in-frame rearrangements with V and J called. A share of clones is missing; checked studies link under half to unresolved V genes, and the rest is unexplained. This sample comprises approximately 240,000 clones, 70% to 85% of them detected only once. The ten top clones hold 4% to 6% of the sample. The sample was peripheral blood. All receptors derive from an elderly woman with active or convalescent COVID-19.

CDR3 in DNA: TGTGCCAGCAGCCATTCCACAGATACGCAGTATTTT. This sequence encodes CASSHSTDTQYF. The rearrangement links TRBV5-6 to TRBJ2-3; D unresolved. Trimming left V 4 bases short and J 2 bases short, with 5 bases between. This CDR3 region has 12 residues. Germline V gene lookup returns CDR1 SGHDT and CDR2 YYEEEE.

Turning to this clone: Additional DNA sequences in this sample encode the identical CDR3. This CDR3 is CASSLGQGGTDTQYF. The CDR3 DNA follows: TGCGCCAGCAGCTTGGGACAGGGGGGTACAGATACGCAGTATTTT. The gene calls are TRBV5-1 and TRBJ2-3, with TRBD1 identical over 9 bases. The CDR3 is 15 residues long. CDR1 and CDR2 from the germline V gene are SGHRS and YFSETQ. The J segment lost 3 bases and the V segment lost 0 bases, leaving 2 bases of the junction unmatched.

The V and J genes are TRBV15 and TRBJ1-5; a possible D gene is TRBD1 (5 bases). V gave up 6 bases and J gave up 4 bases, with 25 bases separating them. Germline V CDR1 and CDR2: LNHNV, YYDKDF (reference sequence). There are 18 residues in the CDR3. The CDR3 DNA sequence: TGTGCCACCAGTCCCACTAAACTTGCGGCAGGGTTGAATCAGCCCCAGCATTTT. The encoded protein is CATSPTKLAAGLNQPQHF.

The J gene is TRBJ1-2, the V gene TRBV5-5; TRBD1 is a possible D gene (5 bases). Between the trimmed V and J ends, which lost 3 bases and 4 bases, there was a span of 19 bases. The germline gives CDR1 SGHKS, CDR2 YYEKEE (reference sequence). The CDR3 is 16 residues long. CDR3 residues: CASSSYGDPGGYGYTF. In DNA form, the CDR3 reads TGTGCCAGCAGCTCCTACGGGGACCCCGGGGGCTATGGCTACACCTTC.

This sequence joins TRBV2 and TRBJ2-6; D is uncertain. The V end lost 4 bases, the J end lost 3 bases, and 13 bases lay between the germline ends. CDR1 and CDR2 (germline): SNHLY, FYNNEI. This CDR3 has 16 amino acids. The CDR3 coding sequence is TGTGCCAGCAGTGGCCTTGTCAGTGATGGGGCCAACGTCCTGACTTTC. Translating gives CASSGLVSDGANVLTF.

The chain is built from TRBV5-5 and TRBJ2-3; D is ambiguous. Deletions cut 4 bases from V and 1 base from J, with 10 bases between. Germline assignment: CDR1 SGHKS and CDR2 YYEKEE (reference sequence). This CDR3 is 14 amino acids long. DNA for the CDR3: TGTGCCAGCAGCCCCACCCGGGGCACAGATACGCAGTATTTT. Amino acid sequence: CASSPTRGTDTQYF.

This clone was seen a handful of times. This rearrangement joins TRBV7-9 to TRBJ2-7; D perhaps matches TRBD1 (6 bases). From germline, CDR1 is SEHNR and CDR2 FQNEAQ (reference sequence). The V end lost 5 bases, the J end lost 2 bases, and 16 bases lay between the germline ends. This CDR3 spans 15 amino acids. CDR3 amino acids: CASSKMRTATYEQYF. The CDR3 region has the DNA TGTGCCAGCAGCAAGATGAGGACAGCCACCTACGAGCAGTACTTC.

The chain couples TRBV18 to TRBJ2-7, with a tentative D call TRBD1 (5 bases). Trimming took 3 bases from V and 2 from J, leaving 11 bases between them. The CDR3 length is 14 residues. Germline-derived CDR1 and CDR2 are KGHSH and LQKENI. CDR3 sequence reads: CASSPGQGPYEQYF. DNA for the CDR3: TGTGCCAGCTCACCTGGGCAGGGTCCCTACGAGCAGTACTTC.

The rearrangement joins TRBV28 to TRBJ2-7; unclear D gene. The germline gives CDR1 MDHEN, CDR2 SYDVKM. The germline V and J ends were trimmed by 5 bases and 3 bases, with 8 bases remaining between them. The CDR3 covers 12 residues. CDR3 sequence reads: CASSRTRYEQYF. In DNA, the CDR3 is TGTGCCAGCAGTCGAACACGCTACGAGCAGTACTTC.

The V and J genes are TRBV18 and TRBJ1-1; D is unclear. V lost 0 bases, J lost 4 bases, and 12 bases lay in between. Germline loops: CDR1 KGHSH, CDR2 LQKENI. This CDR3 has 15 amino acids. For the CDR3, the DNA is TGTGCCAGCTCACCACCGAGAGGGCAAGGCACTGAAGCTTTCTTT. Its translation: CASSPPRGQGTEAFF. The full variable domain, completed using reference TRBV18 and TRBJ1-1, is NAGVMQNPRHLVRRRGQEARLRCSPMKGHSHVYWYRQLPEEGLKFMVYLQKENIIDESGMPKERFSAEFPKEGPSILRIQQVVRGDSAAYFCASSPPRGQGTEAFFGQGTRLTVV.

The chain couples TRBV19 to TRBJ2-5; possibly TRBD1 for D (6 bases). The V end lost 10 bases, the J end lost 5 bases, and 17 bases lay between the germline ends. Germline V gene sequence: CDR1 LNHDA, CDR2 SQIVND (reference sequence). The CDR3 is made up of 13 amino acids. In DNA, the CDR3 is TGTGCCACGAGGGGACATCGAGGGGAGACCCAGTACTTC. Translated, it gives CATRGHRGETQYF.

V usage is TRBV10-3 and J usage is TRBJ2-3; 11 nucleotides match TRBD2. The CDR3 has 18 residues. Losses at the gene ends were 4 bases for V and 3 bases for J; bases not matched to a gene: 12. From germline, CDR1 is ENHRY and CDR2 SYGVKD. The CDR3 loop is CAISGFSGGGLGTDTQYF. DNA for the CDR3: TGTGCCATCAGTGGCTTTAGCGGGGGGGGTCTGGGAACAGATACGCAGTATTTT.

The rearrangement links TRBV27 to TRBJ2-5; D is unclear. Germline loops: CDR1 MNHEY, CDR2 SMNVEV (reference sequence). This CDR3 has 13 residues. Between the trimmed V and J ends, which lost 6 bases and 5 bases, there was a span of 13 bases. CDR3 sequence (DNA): TGTGCCAGCAGATCCGGGTTCTCGGAGACCCAGTACTTC. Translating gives CASRSGFSETQYF.

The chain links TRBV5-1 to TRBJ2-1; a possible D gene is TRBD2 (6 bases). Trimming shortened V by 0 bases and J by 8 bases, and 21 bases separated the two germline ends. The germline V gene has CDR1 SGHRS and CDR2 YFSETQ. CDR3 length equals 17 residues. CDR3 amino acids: CASSLGTPRGGIHEQFF. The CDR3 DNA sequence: TGCGCCAGCAGCTTGGGGACTCCCAGAGGAGGGATTCATGAGCAGTTCTTC.

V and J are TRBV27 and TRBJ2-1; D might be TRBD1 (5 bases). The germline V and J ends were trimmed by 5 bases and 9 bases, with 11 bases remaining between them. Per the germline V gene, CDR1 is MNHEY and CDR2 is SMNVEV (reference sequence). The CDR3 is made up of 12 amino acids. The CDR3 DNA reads TGTGCCAGCAGTCTTCCAGGGCTTGAGCAGTTCTTC. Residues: CASSLPGLEQFF.

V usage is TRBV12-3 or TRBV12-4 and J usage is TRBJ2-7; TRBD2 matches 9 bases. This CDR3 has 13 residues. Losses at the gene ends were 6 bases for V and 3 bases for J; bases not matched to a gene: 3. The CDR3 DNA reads TGTGCCAGCAGCCAAGCGGGGGGCTACGAGCAGTACTTC. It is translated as CASSQAGGYEQYF.

The CDR3 coding sequence is TGTGCCAGCAGCTCACCGAGCTCCTACGAGCAGTACTTC. It codes for CASSSPSSYEQYF. The chain carries TRBV7-2 and TRBJ2-7, with D uncertain. The CDR3 contains 13 residues. Trimming removed 4 bases from V and 0 bases from J, with 7 bases in between. CDR1 is SGHTA, CDR2 FQGNSA, per germline.

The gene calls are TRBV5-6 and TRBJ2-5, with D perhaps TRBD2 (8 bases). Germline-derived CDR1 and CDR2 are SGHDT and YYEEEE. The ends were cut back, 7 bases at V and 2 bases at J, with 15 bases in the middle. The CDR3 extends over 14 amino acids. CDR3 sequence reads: CASYSGTEQETQYF. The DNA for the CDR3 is TGTGCCAGCTATAGCGGGACAGAACAAGAGACCCAGTACTTC.

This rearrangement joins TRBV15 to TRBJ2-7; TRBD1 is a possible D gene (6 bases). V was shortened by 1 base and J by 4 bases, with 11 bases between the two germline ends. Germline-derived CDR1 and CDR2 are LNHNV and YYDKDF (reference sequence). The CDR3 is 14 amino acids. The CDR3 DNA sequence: TGTGCCACCAGCAGAGGGGGACAAGAATACGAGCAGTACTTC. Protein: CATSRGGQEYEQYF.

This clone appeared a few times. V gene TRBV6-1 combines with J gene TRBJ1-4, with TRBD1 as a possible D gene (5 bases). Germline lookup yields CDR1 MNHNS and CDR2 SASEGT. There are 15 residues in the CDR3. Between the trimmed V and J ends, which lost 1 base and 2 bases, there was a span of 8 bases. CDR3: CASSEDAGTNEKLFF. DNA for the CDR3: TGTGCCAGCAGTGAAGACGCAGGGACTAATGAAAAACTGTTTTTT.

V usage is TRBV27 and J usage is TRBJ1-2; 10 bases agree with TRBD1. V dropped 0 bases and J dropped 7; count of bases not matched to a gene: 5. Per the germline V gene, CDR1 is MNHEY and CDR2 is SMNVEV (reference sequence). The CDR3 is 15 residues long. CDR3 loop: CASSLSGGQGVGYTF. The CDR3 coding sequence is TGTGCCAGCAGTTTATCTGGTGGACAGGGGGTTGGCTACACCTTC.

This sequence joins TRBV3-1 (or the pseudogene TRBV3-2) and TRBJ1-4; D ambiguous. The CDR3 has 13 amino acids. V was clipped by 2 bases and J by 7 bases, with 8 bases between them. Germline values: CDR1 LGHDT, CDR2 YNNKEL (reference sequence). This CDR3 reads CASSQMSGEKLFF. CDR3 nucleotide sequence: TGTGCCAGCAGCCAAATGAGTGGTGAAAAACTGTTTTTT.

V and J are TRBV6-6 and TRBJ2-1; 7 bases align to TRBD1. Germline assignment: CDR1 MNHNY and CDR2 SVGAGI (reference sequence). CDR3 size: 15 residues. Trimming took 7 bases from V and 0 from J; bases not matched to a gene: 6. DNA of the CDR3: TGTGCCAGCACCACGGGACAGCTCTCCTACAATGAGCAGTTCTTC. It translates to CASTTGQLSYNEQFF.

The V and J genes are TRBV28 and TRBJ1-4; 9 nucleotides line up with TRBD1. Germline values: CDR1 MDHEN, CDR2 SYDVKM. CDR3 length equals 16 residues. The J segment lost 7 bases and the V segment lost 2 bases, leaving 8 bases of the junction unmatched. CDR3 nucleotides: TGTGCCAGCAGTTTACCCGGGACAGGGATGGGTGAAAAACTGTTTTTT. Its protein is CASSLPGTGMGEKLFF. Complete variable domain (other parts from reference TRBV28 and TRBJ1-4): DVKVTQSSRYLVKRTGEKVFLECVQDMDHENMFWYRQDPGLGLRLIYFSYDVKMKEKGDIPEGYSVSREKKERFSLILESASTNQTSMYLCASSLPGTGMGEKLFFGSGTQLSVL.

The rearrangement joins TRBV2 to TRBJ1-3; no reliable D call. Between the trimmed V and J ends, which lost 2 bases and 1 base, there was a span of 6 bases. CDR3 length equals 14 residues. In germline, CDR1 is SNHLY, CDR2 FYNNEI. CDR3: CASSEHGSGNTIYF. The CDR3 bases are TGTGCCAGCAGTGAACACGGTTCTGGAAACACCATATATTTT. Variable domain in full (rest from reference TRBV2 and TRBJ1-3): EPEVTQTPSHQVTQMGQEVILRCVPISNHLYFYWYRQILGQKVEFLVSFYNNEISEKSEIFDDQFSVERPDGSNFTLKIRSTKLEDSAMYFCASSEHGSGNTIYFGEGSWLTVV.

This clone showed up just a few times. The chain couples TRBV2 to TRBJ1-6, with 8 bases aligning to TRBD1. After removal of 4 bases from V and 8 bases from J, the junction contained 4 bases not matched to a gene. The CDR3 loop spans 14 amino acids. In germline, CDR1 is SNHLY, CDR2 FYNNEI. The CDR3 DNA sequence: TGTGCCAGCAGTGGGTTGACAGGGGATTCACCCCTCCACTTT. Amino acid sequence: CASSGLTGDSPLHF.